Included here is one TCR beta chain sequence, with context. The antigen is not known. The PCR used 60 Vbeta and 13 Jbeta primers. Using immunoSEQ multiplex PCR, the repertoire was profiled, and TCRdb retains in-frame clones only, with some absent. This table has tens of thousands of clones, 70% to 75% appearing once. Germline V gene sequence: CDR1 GTSNPN, CDR2 SVGIG (reference sequence). CDR3 length: 12 residues. This sample was taken from a study of cytomegalovirus exposure and HLA in healthy donors. Study as a whole: Among the approximately 400 genotyped donors, 81% were placed in the Caucasian-associated ancestry cluster.

Study-wide results and caveats: Analysis was carried out at a later point, and it linked a missense DCLRE1C variant to TCR beta V- and J-gene trimming. Roughly uniform sequencing depth across donors was assumed, possibly incorrectly.

The sample was PBMCs. This clonotype was sampled from a man under 40 in good health and CMV-seropositive. The chain has TRBV30 and TRBJ1-4; perhaps TRBD1 as D (6 bases). Written as DNA, the CDR3 is TGTGCGACGAACAGGGAGGGTGAAAAACTGTTTTTT. Its protein is CATNREGEKLFF.